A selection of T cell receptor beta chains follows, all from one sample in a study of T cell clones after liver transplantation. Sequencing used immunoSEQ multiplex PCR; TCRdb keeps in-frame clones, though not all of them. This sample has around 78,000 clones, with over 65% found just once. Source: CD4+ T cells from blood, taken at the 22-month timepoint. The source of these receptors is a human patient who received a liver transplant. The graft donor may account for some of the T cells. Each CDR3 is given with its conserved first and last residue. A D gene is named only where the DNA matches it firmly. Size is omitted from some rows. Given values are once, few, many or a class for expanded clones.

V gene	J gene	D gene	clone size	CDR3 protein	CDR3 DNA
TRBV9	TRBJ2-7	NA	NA	CASSVGQGRVYEQYF	TGTGCCAGCAGCGTAGGACAAGGACGGGTCTACGAGCAGTACTTC
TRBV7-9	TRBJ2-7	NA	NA	CASSLAPSPEEYEQYF	TGTGCCAGCAGCTTAGCCCCTAGCCCAGAAGAATACGAGCAGTACTTC
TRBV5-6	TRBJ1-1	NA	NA	CASSLVGYRTEAFF	TGTGCCAGCAGCTTGGTTGGGTATCGCACTGAAGCTTTCTTT
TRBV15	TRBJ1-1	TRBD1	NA	CATSSRTGMNTEAFF	TGTGCCACCAGCAGTCGGACAGGCATGAACACTGAAGCTTTCTTT
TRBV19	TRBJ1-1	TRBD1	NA	CASSMWGQDAVNTEAFF	TGTGCCAGTAGTATGTGGGGACAGGACGCTGTGAACACTGAAGCTTTCTTT
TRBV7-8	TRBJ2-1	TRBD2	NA	CASSLVRRGVLFF	TGTGCCAGCAGCTTAGTGCGGCGGGGGGTTCTGTTCTTC
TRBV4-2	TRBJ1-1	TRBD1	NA	CASSQDPRGLGRNTEAFF	TGTGCCAGCAGCCAAGATCCGAGGGGGCTCGGTAGGAACACTGAAGCTTTCTTT
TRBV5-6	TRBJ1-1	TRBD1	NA	CASSWGQTMNTEAFF	TGTGCCAGCAGCTGGGGACAGACCATGAACACTGAAGCTTTCTTT
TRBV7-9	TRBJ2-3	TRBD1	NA	CASSSQGTVTDTQYF	TGTGCCAGCAGCTCACAGGGGACGGTGACAGATACGCAGTATTTT
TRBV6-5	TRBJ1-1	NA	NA	CASSRQATKNTEAFF	TGTGCCAGCAGCAGGCAAGCAACCAAGAACACTGAAGCTTTCTTT
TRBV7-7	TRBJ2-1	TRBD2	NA	CASSPAGGSYNEQFF	TGTGCCAGCAGCCCCGCCGGGGGGAGCTACAATGAGCAGTTCTTC
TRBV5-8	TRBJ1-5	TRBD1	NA	CASSSDRGVQPQHF	TGTGCCAGCAGCTCCGACAGGGGAGTACAGCCCCAGCATTTT
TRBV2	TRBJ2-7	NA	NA	CASGSRVGSYEQYF	TGTGCCAGCGGGTCCAGGGTTGGCTCCTACGAGCAGTACTTC
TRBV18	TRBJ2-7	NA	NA	CASSPVRDYEQYF	TGTGCCAGCTCCCCTGTGCGGGACTACGAGCAGTACTTC
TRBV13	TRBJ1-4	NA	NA	CASSLRGVKANEKLFF	TGTGCCAGCAGCTTACGCGGAGTGAAGGCTAATGAAAAACTGTTTTTT
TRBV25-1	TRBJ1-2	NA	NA	CASSELAGNYGYTF	TGTGCCAGCAGTGAACTCGCAGGGAACTATGGCTACACCTTC
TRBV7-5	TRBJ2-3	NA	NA	CARSPLGGCRDTQYF	TGTGCCAGAAGCCCACTAGGCGGATGCAGGGATACGCAGTATTTT
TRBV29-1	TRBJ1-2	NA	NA	CSVADNYGYTF	TGCAGCGTGGCAGACAACTATGGCTACACCTTC
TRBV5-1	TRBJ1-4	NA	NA	CASSPDPNEKLFF	TGCGCCAGCAGTCCGGACCCTAATGAAAAACTGTTTTTT
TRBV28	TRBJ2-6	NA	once	CASRGNGANVLTF	TGTGCCAGCAGAGGGAACGGGGCCAACGTCCTGACTTTC
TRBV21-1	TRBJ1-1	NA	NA	CASSKALSKGRDTEAFF	TGTGCCAGCAGCAAAGCGCTTTCTAAGGGCCGGGACACTGAAGCTTTCTTT